A few counts support the clone carrying this T cell receptor beta chain. Amplified TCR beta CDR3 regions came from RNA transcripts. When the TCR CDR3 underwent first-round RT-PCR, the HTBI primer set was used. TCRdb re-called the multiplex PCR reads through MiXCR, storing one row per CDR3 protein. The repertoire consists of 600,000 to 750,000 distinct CDR3 sequences, with 15% to 20% occurring once and the leading ten covering around a sixth. Germline CDR1 is MRHNA and CDR2 is SNTAGT. V lost 4 bases and J lost 4, with 13 bases in between. The CDR3 runs 14 residues. The sample is drawn from a study of T cells in Graves' hyperthyroidism and ophthalmopathy.

The clonotype originates from a man aged 45-65 years with Graves' hyperthyroidism. The chain links TRBV6-4 to TRBJ1-1; unclear D gene. Sequenced input: blood. The CDR3 sequence is CASSVEPGSTEAFF. The DNA of the CDR3 is TGTGCCAGCAGTGTCGAGCCAGGTAGCACTGAAGCTTTCTTT.